Presented here are 23 T cell receptor beta chains from one specimen sequenced in a study of beta chain features in type 1 diabetes. The study reverse transcribed the entire isolated RNA, so it sequenced expressed TCRB transcripts. Clones were sequenced by immunoSEQ multiplex PCR, and TCRdb holds only the in-frame ones, with some missing. Seen here are approximately 400,000 clones, roughly 15% observed once, and the top ten hold approximately 0.02%. Sample: naive CD4+ T cells from blood. The receptors were sampled from a woman under 30 in good health.

The rearrangement uses TRBV27 and TRBJ2-1; the match to TRBD2 covers 8 bases. The CDR3 is 16 amino acids. V was clipped by 3 bases and J by 6 bases; unmatched bases: 10. Germline CDR1 reads MNHEY; CDR2 reads SMNVEV (reference sequence). The CDR3 DNA sequence: TGTGCCAGCAGTTTCAGCGGGAGATTGGTGAGCAATGAGCAGTTCTTC. This translates into CASSFSGRLVSNEQFF.

There are a few counts of this clone. This chain uses TRBV18 with TRBJ2-5; D is possibly TRBD1 (5 bases). The germline gives CDR1 KGHSH, CDR2 LQKENI. Trimming removed 0 bases at V and 5 bases at J, with 10 bases between. This CDR3 spans 14 amino acids. The CDR3 loop is CASSPPSGSETQYF. CDR3 coding DNA: TGTGCCAGCTCACCACCTTCAGGGTCGGAGACCCAGTACTTC.

V gene TRBV9 combines with J gene TRBJ2-3, with D possibly TRBD2 on 6 matching bases. Germline V CDR1 and CDR2: SGDLS, YYNGEE. The CDR3 extends over 15 amino acids. The germline V and J ends were trimmed by 8 bases and 2 bases, with 18 bases remaining between them. The CDR3 spells CASFLAGTPTDTQYF. CDR3 nucleotide sequence: TGTGCCAGTTTTCTCGCCGGGACTCCCACAGATACGCAGTATTTT.

The chain couples TRBV15 to TRBJ2-5, with 8 bases fitting TRBD2. The V segment lost 1 base and the J segment 5 bases; nucleotides outside the gene matches: 6. The CDR3 has 15 residues. Germline CDR1 is LNHNV and CDR2 is YYDKDF (reference sequence). This chain's CDR3 is CATSRVGGARETQYF. Here the CDR3 DNA reads TGTGCCACCAGCAGAGTCGGGGGGGCGCGGGAGACCCAGTACTTC.

CDR3 bases: TGTGCCAGCAGCGTAGAAGCCAGGGGGCGTCGAACCGGGGAGCTGTTTTTT. Protein: CASSVEARGRRTGELFF. The chain carries TRBV9 and TRBJ2-2; 8 bases line up with TRBD1. CDR1 is SGDLS, CDR2 YYNGEE, per germline. Trimming cost V 0 bases and J 5 bases; bases outside gene matches: 9. The CDR3 contains 17 residues.

The chain couples TRBV14 to TRBJ2-1; D ambiguous. V was cut by 0 bases and J by 0 bases, with 12 bases left in between. Per the germline V gene, CDR1 is SGHDN and CDR2 is FVKESK. This CDR3 has 17 residues. In DNA, the CDR3 is TGTGCCAGCAGCCAAGATACCCTACTGAACTCCTACAATGAGCAGTTCTTC. Protein product: CASSQDTLLNSYNEQFF.

The chain recombines TRBV19 with TRBJ1-5, with 7 bases identical to TRBD1. CDR1 and CDR2 from the germline V gene are LNHDA and SQIVND (reference sequence). The CDR3 length is 15 residues. J lost 3 bases, V lost 6 bases, and 8 bases had no gene match. The CDR3 bases are TGTGCCAGTAGCTTGACAGGGATGAACAATCAGCCCCAGCATTTT. It is translated as CASSLTGMNNQPQHF. Filled out from reference TRBV19 and TRBJ1-5, the complete variable domain reads DGGITQSPKYLFRKEGQNVTLSCEQNLNHDAMYWYRQDPGQGLRLIYYSQIVNDFQKGDIAEGYSVSREKKESFPLTVTSAQKNPTAFYLCASSLTGMNNQPQHFGDGTRLSIL.

This chain uses TRBV13 with TRBJ2-7, with D unclear. Per the germline V gene, CDR1 is PRHDT and CDR2 is FYEKMQ (reference sequence). V dropped 2 bases and J dropped 3 bases, with 17 bases sitting between them. The CDR3 is 16 amino acids. The CDR3 DNA reads TGTGCCAGCAGCTTAACTGGTCGTCGGCGGAACTACGAGCAGTACTTC. Amino acids: CASSLTGRRRNYEQYF.

The chain carries TRBV20-1 and TRBJ2-7; D remains ambiguous. Per germline, CDR1 DFQATT and CDR2 SNEGSKA (reference sequence). This CDR3 region has 11 residues. With 2 bases removed from V and 3 bases from J, the gap between germline ends came to 5 bases. The CDR3 bases are TGCAGTGCTAGATTCAGCTACGAGCAGTACTTC. This codes for CSARFSYEQYF.

This clone came up a few times. The genes are TRBV11-2 and TRBJ2-1, with TRBD2 matching 11 bases. This CDR3 is 15 amino acids long. The J segment lost 3 bases and the V segment lost 5 bases, leaving 3 bases of the junction unmatched. CDR1 is SGHAT and CDR2 is FQNNGV in the germline V gene. The CDR3 DNA sequence: TGTGCCAGCAGCGGAGGGACTAGCGGCTACAATGAGCAGTTCTTC. It translates to CASSGGTSGYNEQFF.

This clone has just a few counts. The chain is built from TRBV18 and TRBJ2-7, with D possibly being TRBD2 (6 bases). The CDR3 loop spans 14 amino acids. Germline-derived CDR1 and CDR2 are KGHSH and LQKENI. Deletions cut 1 base from V and 7 bases from J, with 14 bases between. DNA of the CDR3: TGTGCCAGCTCACCACTGGAGACCCGGGGGGAGCAGTACTTC. Its translation is CASSPLETRGEQYF.

This rearrangement joins TRBV6-1 to TRBJ1-1, with D unresolved. V gave up 8 bases and J gave up 2 bases, with 12 bases separating them. The CDR3 sequence is 13 residues long. Per germline, CDR1 MNHNS and CDR2 SASEGT. CDR3: CASFKGGNTEAFF. DNA of the CDR3: TGTGCCAGCTTTAAGGGAGGTAACACTGAAGCTTTCTTT.

This chain connects TRBV2 to TRBJ2-5, with D tentatively TRBD2 (5 bases). With 4 bases removed from V and 5 bases from J, the gap between germline ends came to 5 bases. CDR1 is SNHLY and CDR2 is FYNNEI in the germline V gene. This CDR3 is built from 11 residues. CDR3 bases: TGTGCCAGCAGTGGCGGGGAGACCCAGTACTTC. This sequence encodes CASSGGETQYF.

The chain is built from TRBV20-1 and TRBJ2-5; unclear D gene. This CDR3 has 11 residues. The ends were cut back, 0 bases at V and 10 bases at J, with 9 bases in the middle. The germline gives CDR1 DFQATT, CDR2 SNEGSKA (reference sequence). The CDR3 is CSARDPPVQYF. The CDR3 coding sequence is TGCAGTGCTAGAGATCCCCCGGTCCAGTACTTC.

The V call is TRBV7-9, the J call TRBJ2-1, with 8 positions matching TRBD1. CDR1 and CDR2 (germline): SEHNR, FQNEAQ (reference sequence). CDR3 length equals 15 residues. Germline trimming cut 6 bases from V and 8 bases from J; bases unmatched to any gene: 12. The CDR3 DNA sequence: TGTGCCAGCAGTCCCAACCGGGACAGGCTCTATGAGCAGTTCTTC. Translation gives CASSPNRDRLYEQFF. The full variable domain, its missing parts supplied by reference TRBV7-9 and TRBJ2-1, is DTGVSQNPRHKITKRGQNVTFRCDPISEHNRLYWYRQTLGQGPEFLTYFQNEAQLEKSRLLSDRFSAERPKGSFSTLEIQRTEQGDSAMYLCASSPNRDRLYEQFFGPGTRLTVL.

Turning to this clone: The same CDR3 also results from other DNA sequences found in this sample. This chain joins TRBV11-2 and TRBJ2-1; D not certain. The V end was cut by 1 base, the J end by 4 bases, with 5 bases between. The CDR3 is 13 residues long. In germline, CDR1 is SGHAT, CDR2 FQNNGV. The DNA of the CDR3 is TGTGCCAGCAGCTTAGCCACTTACAATGAGCAGTTCTTC. Encoded protein: CASSLATYNEQFF.

This sequence joins TRBV7-9 and TRBJ2-7; D unclear. The V end lost 3 bases, the J end lost 4 bases, and 7 bases lay between the germline ends. Germline CDR1 SEHNR, CDR2 FQNEAQ (reference sequence). The CDR3 loop spans 12 amino acids. CDR3 loop: CASSFQFYEQYF. The CDR3 DNA is TGTGCCAGCAGCTTCCAGTTTTACGAGCAGTACTTC.

This clone was observed a few times. The chain links TRBV5-6 to TRBJ1-1; weak D call: TRBD1 (5 bases). The length of the CDR3 is 15 residues. CDR1 SGHDT and CDR2 YYEEEE come from the germline V gene. Trimming took off 2 bases at V and 0 bases at J, with 11 bases between the two ends. Here the CDR3 reads CASSFQGNLNTEAFF. CDR3 DNA sequence: TGTGCCAGCAGCTTCCAGGGAAACTTGAACACTGAAGCTTTCTTT.

V is TRBV9 and J is TRBJ2-3, with 7 bases identical to TRBD2. V lost 4 bases, J lost 0 bases, and 11 bases stayed unmatched. This CDR3 comprises 17 residues. Germline assignment: CDR1 SGDLS and CDR2 YYNGEE. CDR3 DNA: TGTGCCAGCAGCCCCCGCGGGGCTAGCGGTAGCACAGATACGCAGTATTTT. As protein: CASSPRGASGSTDTQYF.

The rearrangement uses TRBV7-9 and TRBJ1-2; 7 bases fit TRBD1. V lost 1 base to trimming and J lost 4 bases; unmatched junction nucleotides: 6. Germline loops: CDR1 SEHNR, CDR2 FQNEAQ (reference sequence). CDR3 size: 15 residues. The CDR3, as DNA: TGTGCCAGCAGCTTAGGGGCCCAGGGGGGCTATGGCTACACCTTC. Its protein is CASSLGAQGGYGYTF.

The chain employs TRBV5-1 and TRBJ1-5; no clear D. Germline V gives CDR1 SGHRS, CDR2 YFSETQ. The CDR3 loop spans 15 amino acids. V was cut by 4 bases and J by 0 bases, with 11 bases left in between. The DNA for the CDR3 is TGCGCCAGCAGCCCCTTCGGGATTAGCAATCAGCCCCAGCATTTT. Translation gives CASSPFGISNQPQHF.

Only a few counts were recorded for this clone. This chain connects TRBV21-1 to TRBJ1-5. TRBV21-1 is a documented pseudogene. This CDR3 region has 14 residues. The CDR3 DNA follows: TGTGCCAGCAGCAAAGAGGGAAGGAGGCAGCCCCAGCATTTT. It translates to CASSKEGRRQPQHF.

This chain links TRBV2 with TRBJ2-2, with 9 positions matching TRBD2. The germline V gene encodes CDR1 SNHLY and CDR2 FYNNEI. V lost 4 bases, J lost 7 bases, and 7 bases stayed unmatched. The CDR3 runs to 15 residues. CDR3 sequence (DNA): TGTGCCAGCAGTGTAGCGGGAGTCGGGGGCGGGGAGCTGTTTTTT. Translated, it gives CASSVAGVGGGELFF.